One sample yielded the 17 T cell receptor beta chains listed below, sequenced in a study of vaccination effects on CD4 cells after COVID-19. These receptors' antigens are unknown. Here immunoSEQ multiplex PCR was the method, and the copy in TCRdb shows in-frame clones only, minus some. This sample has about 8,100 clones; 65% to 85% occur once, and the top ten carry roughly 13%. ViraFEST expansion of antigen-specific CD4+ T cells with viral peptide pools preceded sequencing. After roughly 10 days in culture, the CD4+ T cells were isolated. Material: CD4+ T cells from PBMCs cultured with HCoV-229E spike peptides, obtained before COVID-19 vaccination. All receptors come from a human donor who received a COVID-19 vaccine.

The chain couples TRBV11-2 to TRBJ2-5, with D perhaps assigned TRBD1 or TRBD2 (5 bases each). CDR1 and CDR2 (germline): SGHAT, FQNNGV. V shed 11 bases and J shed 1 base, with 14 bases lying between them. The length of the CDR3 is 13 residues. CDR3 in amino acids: CAVGAGPQETQYF. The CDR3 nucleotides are TGTGCCGTAGGGGCGGGCCCCCAAGAGACCCAGTACTTC.

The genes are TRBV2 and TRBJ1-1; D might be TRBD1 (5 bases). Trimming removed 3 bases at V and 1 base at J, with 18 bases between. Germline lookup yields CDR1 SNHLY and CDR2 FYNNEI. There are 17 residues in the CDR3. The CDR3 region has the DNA TGTGCCAGCAGTGAGCGGGGCCTGTTCAGGCAGAACACTGAAGCTTTCTTT. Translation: CASSERGLFRQNTEAFF.

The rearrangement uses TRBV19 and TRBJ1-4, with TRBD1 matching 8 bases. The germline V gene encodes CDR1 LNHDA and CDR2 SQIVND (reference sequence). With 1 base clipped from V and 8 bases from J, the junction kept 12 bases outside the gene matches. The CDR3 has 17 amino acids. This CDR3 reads CASSIVSGTGVREKLFF. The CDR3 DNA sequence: TGTGCCAGTAGTATAGTGAGTGGGACAGGTGTAAGGGAAAAACTGTTTTTT. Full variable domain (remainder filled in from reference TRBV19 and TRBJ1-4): DGGITQSPKYLFRKEGQNVTLSCEQNLNHDAMYWYRQDPGQGLRLIYYSQIVNDFQKGDIAEGYSVSREKKESFPLTVTSAQKNPTAFYLCASSIVSGTGVREKLFFGSGTQLSVL.

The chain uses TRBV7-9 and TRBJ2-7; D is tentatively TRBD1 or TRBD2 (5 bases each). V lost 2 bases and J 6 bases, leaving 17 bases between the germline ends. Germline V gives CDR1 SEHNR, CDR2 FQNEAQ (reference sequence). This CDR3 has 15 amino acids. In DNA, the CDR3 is TGTGCCAGCAGCTTACCCAGGGACGGAGTTCCCGAGCAGTACTTC. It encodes CASSLPRDGVPEQYF.

CDR3 nucleotides: TGTGCCATCAGTGCGCTAGCGCCTTTCACAGATACGCAGTATTTT. Its protein is CAISALAPFTDTQYF. The rearrangement uses TRBV10-3 and TRBJ2-3, with TRBD2 as a possible D gene (6 bases). This CDR3 contains 15 residues. Trimming removed 4 bases at V and 2 bases at J, with 13 bases between. Looked up from germline, CDR1 is ENHRY and CDR2 is SYGVKD.

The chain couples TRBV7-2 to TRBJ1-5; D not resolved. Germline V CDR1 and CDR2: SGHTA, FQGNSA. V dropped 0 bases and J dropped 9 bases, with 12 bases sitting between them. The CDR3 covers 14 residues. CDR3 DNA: TGTGCCAGCAGCTTAGCGGAGGGTACGAGGCCCCAGCATTTT. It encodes CASSLAEGTRPQHF.

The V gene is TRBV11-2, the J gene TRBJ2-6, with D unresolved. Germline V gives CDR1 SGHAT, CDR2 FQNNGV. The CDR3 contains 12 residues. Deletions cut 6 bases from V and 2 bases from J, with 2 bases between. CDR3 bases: TGTGCCAGCAGTCCTGGGGCCAACGTCCTGACTTTC. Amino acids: CASSPGANVLTF.

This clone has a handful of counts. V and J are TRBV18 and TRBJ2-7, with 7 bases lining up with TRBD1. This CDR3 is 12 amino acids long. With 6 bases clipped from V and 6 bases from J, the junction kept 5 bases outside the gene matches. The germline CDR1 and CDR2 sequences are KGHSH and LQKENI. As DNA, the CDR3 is TGTGCCAGCTCCCCTACAGGGGTCGAGCAGTACTTC. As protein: CASSPTGVEQYF.

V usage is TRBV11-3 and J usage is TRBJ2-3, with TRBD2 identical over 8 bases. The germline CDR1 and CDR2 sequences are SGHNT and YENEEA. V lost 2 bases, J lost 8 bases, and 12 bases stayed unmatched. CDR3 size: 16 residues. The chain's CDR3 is CASSLRAGVFIGTQYF. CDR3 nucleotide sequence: TGTGCCAGCAGCTTACGAGCGGGAGTTTTTATCGGTACGCAGTATTTT. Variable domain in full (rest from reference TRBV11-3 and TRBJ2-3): EAGVVQSPRYKIIEKKQPVAFWCNPISGHNTLYWYLQNLGQGPELLIRYENEEAVDDSQLPKDRFSAERLKGVDSTLKIQPAELGDSAVYLCASSLRAGVFIGTQYFGPGTRLTVL.

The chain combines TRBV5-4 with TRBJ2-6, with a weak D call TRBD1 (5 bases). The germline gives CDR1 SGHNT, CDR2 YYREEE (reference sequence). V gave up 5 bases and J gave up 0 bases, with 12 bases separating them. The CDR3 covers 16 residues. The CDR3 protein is CASRPGRSSGANVLTF. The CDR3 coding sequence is TGTGCCAGCAGACCAGGGCGGAGCTCTGGGGCCAACGTCCTGACTTTC.

CDR3: CASSSNLNTNEQFF. The CDR3 nucleotides read TGTGCCAGCAGCAGCAACCTTAACACTAATGAGCAGTTCTTC. The rearrangement joins TRBV3-1 (or the pseudogene TRBV3-2) to TRBJ2-1; no reliable D call. Germline V gene sequence: CDR1 LGHDT, CDR2 YNNKEL (reference sequence). CDR3 length: 14 amino acids. Trimming removed 5 bases from V and 7 bases from J, with 15 bases in between.

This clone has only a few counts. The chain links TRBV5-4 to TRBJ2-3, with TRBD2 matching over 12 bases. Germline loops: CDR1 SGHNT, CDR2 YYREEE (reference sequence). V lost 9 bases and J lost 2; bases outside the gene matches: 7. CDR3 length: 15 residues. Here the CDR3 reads CATRSSGRATDTQYF. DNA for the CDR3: TGTGCCACCAGGTCTAGCGGGAGGGCCACAGATACGCAGTATTTT.

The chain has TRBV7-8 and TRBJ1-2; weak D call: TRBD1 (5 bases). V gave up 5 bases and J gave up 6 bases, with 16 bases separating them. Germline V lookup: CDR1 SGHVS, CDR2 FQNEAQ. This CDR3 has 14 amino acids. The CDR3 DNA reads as TGTGCCAGCAGCACGCTCAGGGTTGTCGATGGCTACACCTTC. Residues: CASSTLRVVDGYTF.

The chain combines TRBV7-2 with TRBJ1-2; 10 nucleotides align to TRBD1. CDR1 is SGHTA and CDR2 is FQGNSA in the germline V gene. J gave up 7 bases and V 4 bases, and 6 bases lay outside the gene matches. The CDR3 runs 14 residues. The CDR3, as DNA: TGTGCCAGCAGCTACCGGGACAGGGGAGGTGGCTACACCTTC. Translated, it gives CASSYRDRGGGYTF.

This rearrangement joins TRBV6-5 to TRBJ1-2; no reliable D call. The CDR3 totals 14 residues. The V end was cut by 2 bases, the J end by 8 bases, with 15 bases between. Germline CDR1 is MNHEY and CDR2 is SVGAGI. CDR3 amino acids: CASSYGGDSNGYTF. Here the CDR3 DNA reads TGTGCCAGCAGTTACGGTGGGGATTCCAACGGCTACACCTTC.

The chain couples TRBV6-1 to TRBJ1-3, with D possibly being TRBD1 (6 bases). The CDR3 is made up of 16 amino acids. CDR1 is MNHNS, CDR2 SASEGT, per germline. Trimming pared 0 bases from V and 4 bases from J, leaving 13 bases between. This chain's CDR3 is CASSEALRGQGNTIYF. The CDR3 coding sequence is TGTGCCAGCAGTGAAGCGCTTCGAGGACAGGGAAACACCATATATTTT.

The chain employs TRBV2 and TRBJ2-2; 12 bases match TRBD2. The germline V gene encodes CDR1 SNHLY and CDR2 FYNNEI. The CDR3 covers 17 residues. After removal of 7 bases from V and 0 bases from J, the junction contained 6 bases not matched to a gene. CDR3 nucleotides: TGTGCCAGCAAAAGGACTAGCGGGGCGTCGAACACCGGGGAGCTGTTTTTT. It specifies CASKRTSGASNTGELFF. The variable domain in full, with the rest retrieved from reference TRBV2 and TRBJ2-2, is EPEVTQTPSHQVTQMGQEVILRCVPISNHLYFYWYRQILGQKVEFLVSFYNNEISEKSEIFDDQFSVERPDGSNFTLKIRSTKLEDSAMYFCASKRTSGASNTGELFFGEGSRLTVL.